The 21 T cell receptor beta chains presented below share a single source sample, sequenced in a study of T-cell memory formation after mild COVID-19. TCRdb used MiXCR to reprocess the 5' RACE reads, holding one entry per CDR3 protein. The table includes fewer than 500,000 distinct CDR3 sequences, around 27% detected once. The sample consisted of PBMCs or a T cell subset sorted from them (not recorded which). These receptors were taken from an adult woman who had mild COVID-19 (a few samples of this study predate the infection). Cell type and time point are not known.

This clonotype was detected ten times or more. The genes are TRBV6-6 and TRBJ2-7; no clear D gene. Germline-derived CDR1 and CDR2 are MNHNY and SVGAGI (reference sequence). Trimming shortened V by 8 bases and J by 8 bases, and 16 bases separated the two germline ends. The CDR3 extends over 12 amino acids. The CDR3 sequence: CASSPSAQKQYF. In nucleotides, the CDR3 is TGTGCCAGCTCCCCCTCCGCTCAGAAGCAGTACTTC.

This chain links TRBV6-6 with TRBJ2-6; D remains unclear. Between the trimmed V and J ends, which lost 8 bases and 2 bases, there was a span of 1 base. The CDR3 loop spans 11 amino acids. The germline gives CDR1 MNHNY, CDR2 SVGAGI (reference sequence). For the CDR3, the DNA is TGTGCCAGCGCTGGGGCCAACGTCCTGACTTTC. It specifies CASAGANVLTF.

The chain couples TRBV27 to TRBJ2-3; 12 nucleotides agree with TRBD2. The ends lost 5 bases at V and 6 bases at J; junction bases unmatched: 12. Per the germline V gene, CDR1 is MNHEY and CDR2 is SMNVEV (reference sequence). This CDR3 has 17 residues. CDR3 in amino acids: CASSGLWTSGEGDTQYF. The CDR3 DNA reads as TGTGCCAGCAGTGGTCTCTGGACTAGCGGGGAGGGCGATACGCAGTATTTT.

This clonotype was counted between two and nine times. This CDR3 is CASSQAMVPVTDTQYF. In DNA, the CDR3 is TGCGCCAGCAGCCAAGCCATGGTGCCTGTCACAGATACGCAGTATTTT. The chain carries TRBV4-1 and TRBJ2-3; D gene uncertain. This CDR3 comprises 16 residues. Trimming stripped 1 base from V and 2 bases from J, with 13 bases between. Germline values: CDR1 MGHRA, CDR2 YSYEKL.

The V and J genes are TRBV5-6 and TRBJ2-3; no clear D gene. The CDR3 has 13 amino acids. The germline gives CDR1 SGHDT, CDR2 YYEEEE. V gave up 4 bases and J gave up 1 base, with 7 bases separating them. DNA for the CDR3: TGTGCCAGCAGCATGGACGGCACAGATACGCAGTATTTT. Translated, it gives CASSMDGTDTQYF.

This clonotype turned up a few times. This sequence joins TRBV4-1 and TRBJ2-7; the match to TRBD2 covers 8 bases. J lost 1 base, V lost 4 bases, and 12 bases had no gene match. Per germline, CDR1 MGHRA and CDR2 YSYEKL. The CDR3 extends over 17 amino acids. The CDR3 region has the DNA TGCGCCAGCAGCCCCCAAGGTCCGGGGGGGTTTTCCTACGAGCAGTACTTC. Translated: CASSPQGPGGFSYEQYF.

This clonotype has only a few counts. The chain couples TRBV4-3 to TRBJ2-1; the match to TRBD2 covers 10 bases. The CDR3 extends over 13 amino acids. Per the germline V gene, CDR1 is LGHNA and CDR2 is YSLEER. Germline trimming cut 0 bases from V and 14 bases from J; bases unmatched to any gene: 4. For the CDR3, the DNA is TGCGCCAGCAGCCAAGAAGGTACTAGCGGGAAGTTCTTC. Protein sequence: CASSQEGTSGKFF.

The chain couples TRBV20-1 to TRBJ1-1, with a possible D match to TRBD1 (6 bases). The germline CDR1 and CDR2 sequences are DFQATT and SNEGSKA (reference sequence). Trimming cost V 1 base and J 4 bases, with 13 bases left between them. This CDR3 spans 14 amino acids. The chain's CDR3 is CSARGERGGTEAFF. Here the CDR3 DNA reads TGCAGTGCTAGAGGTGAGAGAGGGGGCACTGAAGCTTTCTTT.

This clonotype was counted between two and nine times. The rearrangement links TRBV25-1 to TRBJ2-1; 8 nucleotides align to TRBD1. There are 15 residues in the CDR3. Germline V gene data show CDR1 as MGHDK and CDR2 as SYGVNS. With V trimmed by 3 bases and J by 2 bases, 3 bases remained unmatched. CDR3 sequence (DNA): TGTGCCAGCAGTGACTGGGACAGGCCCTACAATGAGCAGTTCTTC. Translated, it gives CASSDWDRPYNEQFF.

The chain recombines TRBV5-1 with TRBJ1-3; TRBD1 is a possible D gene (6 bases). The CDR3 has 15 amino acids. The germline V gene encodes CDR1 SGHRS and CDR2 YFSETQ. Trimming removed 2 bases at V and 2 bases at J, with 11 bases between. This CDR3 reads CASSFTRGAGNTIYF. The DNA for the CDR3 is TGCGCCAGCAGCTTTACCAGGGGAGCTGGAAACACCATATATTTT.

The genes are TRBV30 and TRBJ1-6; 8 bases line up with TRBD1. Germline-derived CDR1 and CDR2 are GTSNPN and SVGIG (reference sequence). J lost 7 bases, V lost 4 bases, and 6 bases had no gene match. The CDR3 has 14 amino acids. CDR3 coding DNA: TGTGCCTGGAATACAGGGGGGGACAATTCACCCCTCCACTTT. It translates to CAWNTGGDNSPLHF. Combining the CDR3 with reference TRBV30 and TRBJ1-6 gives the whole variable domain SQTIHQWPATLVQPVGSPLSLECTVEGTSNPNLYWYRQAAGRGLQLLFYSVGIGQISSEVPQNLSASRPQDRQFILSSKKLLLSDSGFYLCAWNTGGDNSPLHFGNGTRLTVT.

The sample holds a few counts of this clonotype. The CDR3 sequence: CASSQDYLSTDTQYF. CDR3 DNA sequence: TGTGCCAGCAGCCAAGACTACCTTAGCACAGATACGCAGTATTTT. This chain connects TRBV7-2 to TRBJ2-3, with D possibly TRBD2 on 5 matching bases. CDR3 length equals 15 residues. CDR1 and CDR2 (germline): SGHTA, FQGNSA. Trimming shortened V by 5 bases and J by 0 bases, and 12 bases separated the two germline ends.

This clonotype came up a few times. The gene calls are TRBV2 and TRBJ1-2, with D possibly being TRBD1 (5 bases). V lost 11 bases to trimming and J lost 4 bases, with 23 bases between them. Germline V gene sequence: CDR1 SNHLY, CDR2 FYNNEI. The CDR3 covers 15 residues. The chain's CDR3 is CAGRPRGLWAYGYTF. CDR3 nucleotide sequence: TGTGCCGGGCGTCCGAGGGGCCTATGGGCCTATGGCTACACCTTC.

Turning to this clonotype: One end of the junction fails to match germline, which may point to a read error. Written as DNA, the CDR3 is TGCGCCAGCAGCCCCCCGGGACAGGGGGGCTCCGAGCTGTACTTC. Translating gives CASSPPGQGGSELYF. V is TRBV5-1 and J is TRBJ2-7, with 11 nucleotides matching TRBD1. This CDR3 spans 15 amino acids. CDR1 SGHRS and CDR2 YFSETQ come from the germline V gene.

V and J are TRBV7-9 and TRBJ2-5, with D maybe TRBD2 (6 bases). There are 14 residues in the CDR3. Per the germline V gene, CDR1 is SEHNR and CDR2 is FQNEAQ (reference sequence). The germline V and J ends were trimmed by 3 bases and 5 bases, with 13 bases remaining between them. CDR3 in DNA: TGTGCCAGCAGCTTGACGTCAGGGAGGGAGACCCAGTACTTC. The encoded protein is CASSLTSGRETQYF.

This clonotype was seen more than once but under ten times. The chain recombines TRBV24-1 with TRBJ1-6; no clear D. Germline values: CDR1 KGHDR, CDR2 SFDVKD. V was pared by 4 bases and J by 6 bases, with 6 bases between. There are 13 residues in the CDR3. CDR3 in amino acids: CATSEQPNSPLHF. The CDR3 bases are TGTGCCACCAGTGAACAGCCTAATTCACCCCTCCACTTT.

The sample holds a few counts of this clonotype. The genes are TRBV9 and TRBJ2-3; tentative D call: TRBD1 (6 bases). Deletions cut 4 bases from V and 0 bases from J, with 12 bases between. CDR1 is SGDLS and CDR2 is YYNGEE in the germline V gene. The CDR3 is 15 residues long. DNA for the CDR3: TGTGCCAGCAGCCCCCAGGGGAGCAGCACAGATACGCAGTATTTT. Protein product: CASSPQGSSTDTQYF.

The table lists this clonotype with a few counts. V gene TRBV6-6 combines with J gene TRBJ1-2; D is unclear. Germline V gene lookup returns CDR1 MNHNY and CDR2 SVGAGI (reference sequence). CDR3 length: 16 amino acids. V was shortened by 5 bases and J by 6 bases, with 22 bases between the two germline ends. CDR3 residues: CASSRNPPHDTNGYTF. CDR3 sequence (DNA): TGTGCCAGCAGTCGGAACCCCCCCCATGACACGAATGGCTACACCTTC.

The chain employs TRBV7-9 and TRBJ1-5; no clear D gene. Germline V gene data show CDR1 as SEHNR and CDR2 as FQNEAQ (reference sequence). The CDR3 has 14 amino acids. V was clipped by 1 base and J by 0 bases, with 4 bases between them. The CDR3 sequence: CASSLVDSNQPQHF. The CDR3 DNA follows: TGTGCCAGCAGCTTAGTTGATAGCAATCAGCCCCAGCATTTT.

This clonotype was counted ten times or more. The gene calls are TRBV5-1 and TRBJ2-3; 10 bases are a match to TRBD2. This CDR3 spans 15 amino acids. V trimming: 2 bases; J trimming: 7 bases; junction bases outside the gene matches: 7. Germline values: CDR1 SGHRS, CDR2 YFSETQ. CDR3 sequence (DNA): TGCGCCAGCAGCTTCGCTAGCGGGGGTGACAATACGCAGTATTTT. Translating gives CASSFASGGDNTQYF.

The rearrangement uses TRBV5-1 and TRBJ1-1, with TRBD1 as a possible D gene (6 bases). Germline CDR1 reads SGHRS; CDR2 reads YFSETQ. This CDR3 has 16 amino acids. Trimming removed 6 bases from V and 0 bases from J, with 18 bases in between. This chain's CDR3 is CASMGTRKNMNTEAFF. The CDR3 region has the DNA TGCGCCAGCATGGGGACACGGAAAAACATGAACACTGAAGCTTTCTTT.